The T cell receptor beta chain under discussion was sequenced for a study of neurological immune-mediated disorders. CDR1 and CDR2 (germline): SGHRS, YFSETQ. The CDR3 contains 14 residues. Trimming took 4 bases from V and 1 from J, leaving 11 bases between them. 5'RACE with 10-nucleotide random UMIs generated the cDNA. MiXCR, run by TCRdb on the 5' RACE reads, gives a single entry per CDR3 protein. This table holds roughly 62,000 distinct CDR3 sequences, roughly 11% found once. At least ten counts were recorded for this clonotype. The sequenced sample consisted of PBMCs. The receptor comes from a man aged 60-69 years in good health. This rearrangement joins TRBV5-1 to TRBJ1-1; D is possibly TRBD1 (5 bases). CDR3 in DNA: TGCGCCAGCAGCCAACAGGTCGGGAACACTGAAGCTTTCTTT. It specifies CASSQQVGNTEAFF.